A selection of T cell receptor beta chains follows, all from one sample in a study of blood T cell repertoires in COVID-19. Repertoires were generated with immunoSEQ multiplex PCR, while TCRdb's copy carries only in-frame clones and drops some. The table lists 20,000 to 25,000 clones, approximately 86% of them singletons. Sequenced sample: peripheral blood. The receptor set was obtained from a human donor with acute or convalescent COVID-19. The donor label of this sample is uncertain. Both conserved end residues are part of each CDR3. A D gene is named only where the DNA matches it firmly. Clone size is not always given. Where it is, it says once, few, many or a class for expanded clones.

TRBJ1-5	once	TRBV18	NA	TGTGCCAGCTCGCTTGACCCCGGGGACACGCCGGGTCAGCCCCAGCATTTT	CASSLDPGDTPGQPQHF
TRBJ1-3	NA	TRBV7-2	NA	TGTGCCAGCAGCTTAAGGTTGGGCGCCAACACCATATATTTT	CASSLRLGANTIYF
TRBJ1-2	NA	TRBV3-1/TRBV3-2	TRBD1	TGTGCCAGCAGCCACCCCCGGGCCAGGGGGGGCTACACCTTC	CASSHPRARGGYTF
TRBJ1-6	once	TRBV27	NA	TGTGCCAGCAGTTTATCCCAGGGAAGGAGTAATTCACCCCTCCACTTT	CASSLSQGRSNSPLHF
TRBJ1-6	NA	TRBV18	NA	TGTGCCAGCTCACTTTCCTGGCAGGGTGGTTTTTCGAACAATTCACCCCTCCACTTT	CASSLSWQGGFSNNSPLHF
TRBJ2-3	NA	TRBV23-1	TRBD1	TGCGCCAGCAGTCAAATTCTACCTCTAAGGGACAGGGGACGAAATACGCAGTATTTT	CASSQILPLRDRGRNTQYF
TRBJ2-1	NA	TRBV5-1	TRBD2	TGCGCCAGCAGCTTGTCGGGACTAGGGTACGGTGAGCAGTTCTTC	CASSLSGLGYGEQFF
TRBJ2-3	NA	TRBV7-9	NA	TGTGCCAGCAGCTCCCTGAGAGGAGATACGCAGTATTTT	CASSSLRGDTQYF
TRBJ2-3	NA	TRBV19	NA	TGTGCCAGTAGTATATCACCAGGCCTCACAGATACGCAGTATTTT	CASSISPGLTDTQYF
TRBJ1-1	NA	TRBV25-1	TRBD1	TGTGCCAGCAAAACAGGGGTGAACACTGAAGCTTTCTTT	CASKTGVNTEAFF
TRBJ1-1	NA	TRBV16	NA	TGTGCCAGCAGCCAATCGGGAGGGGCAATTGAAGCTTTCTTT	CASSQSGGAIEAFF
TRBJ2-7	NA	TRBV6-6	NA	TGTGCCAGCAGCCCCGCGTACGAGCAGTACTTC	CASSPAYEQYF
TRBJ2-7	NA	TRBV7-2	NA	TGTGCCAGCAGCTCGAGGGAGGGGGGGCACTACGAGCAGTACTTC	CASSSREGGHYEQYF
TRBJ2-4	NA	TRBV7-2	TRBD2	TGTGCCAGCAGCCGGACTAGCGGGGGGGCCAAAAACATTCAGTACTTC	CASSRTSGGAKNIQYF
TRBJ1-1	NA	TRBV12-3/TRBV12-4	NA	TGTGCCAGCAGTTTATCGGGAGGCACTGAAGCTTTCTTT	CASSLSGGTEAFF
TRBJ1-1	once	TRBV2	NA	TGTGCCAGCCAGTTCGGGCGGGGGGGGACTACTGAAGCTTTCTTT	CASQFGRGGTTEAFF
TRBJ2-1	NA	TRBV5-4	NA	TGTGCCAGCAGCTTCAGGGTCCAGGGCTCCTACAATGAGCAGTTCTTC	CASSFRVQGSYNEQFF
TRBJ1-1	few	TRBV19	NA	TGTGCCAGTAGTATGACAGTCATGAACACTGAAGCTTTCTTT	CASSMTVMNTEAFF
TRBJ2-3	NA	TRBV20-1	NA	TGCAGTGCTAAGCGTGGAGATACGCAGTATTTT	CSAKRGDTQYF
TRBJ1-1	once	TRBV30	NA	TGTGCCTGGAGTCGAGGTGACGACACTGAAGCTTTCTTT	CAWSRGDDTEAFF
TRBJ1-2	NA	TRBV2	TRBD1	TGTGCCAGCAGTGTCGACAGGGACTATGGCTACACCTTC	CASSVDRDYGYTF
TRBJ1-3	NA	TRBV30	NA	TGTGCCTGGGACTCGAGCTCTGGAAACACCATATATTTT	CAWDSSSGNTIYF
TRBJ2-1	NA	TRBV27	NA	TGTGCCAGCAGTAGAGGAAATTTTCGTAGCTCCTACAATGAGCAGTTCTTC	CASSRGNFRSSYNEQFF
TRBJ1-4	NA	TRBV11-1	NA	TGTGCCAGCAGCTTAATGGCAGGGGCGTCGGAAAAACTGTTTTTT	CASSLMAGASEKLFF
TRBJ1-1	once	TRBV30	NA	TGTGCCTGGAGTGATCAGGGTTTCGCTTTCTTT	CAWSDQGFAFF
TRBJ2-7	NA	TRBV19	NA	TGTGCCAGTAGTATGAGACAACAATCCATGCAGTACTTC	CASSMRQQSMQYF
TRBJ1-2	NA	TRBV19	NA	TGTGCCAGTAGAGTCGACGACACCTCTAACTATGGCTACACCTTC	CASRVDDTSNYGYTF
TRBJ2-3	once	TRBV19	NA	TGTGCCAGCAGATCGCCTGGCACAGATACGCAGTATTTT	CASRSPGTDTQYF
TRBJ2-7	NA	TRBV7-6	TRBD1	TGTGCCAGCAGCTTAGTCCTGCTTACGGGGCAGGGGGCCTACGAGCAGTACTTC	CASSLVLLTGQGAYEQYF
TRBJ2-7	NA	TRBV27	TRBD1	TGTGCCAGCAGTTCCATGGGACAGGGGGCTAAGCAGTACTTC	CASSSMGQGAKQYF
TRBJ1-1	NA	TRBV29-1	NA	TGCAGCGTCGCAAGGGGTACTCCTGAAGCTTTCTTT	CSVARGTPEAFF
TRBJ1-5	NA	TRBV6-5	NA	TGTGCCAGCAGTCAGGGGCATCATCAGCCCCAGCATTTT	CASSQGHHQPQHF
TRBJ2-7	NA	TRBV7-2	TRBD2	TGTGCCAGCAGCTTATCTAGGCCAGGGGCCGGGACTAGCGTAGGGCAGTACTTC	CASSLSRPGAGTSVGQYF
TRBJ2-3	NA	TRBV5-1	TRBD2	TGCGCCAGCAGCCGGGAGGAGACAGATACGCAGTATTTT	CASSREETDTQYF
TRBJ2-5	NA	TRBV2	NA	NA	CASSELSLYQETQYF
TRBJ2-7	NA	TRBV29-1	TRBD1	TGCAGCGTTGCAGGACAGGGTAACTACGAGCAGTACTTC	CSVAGQGNYEQYF
TRBJ2-5	NA	TRBV11-3	TRBD1	TGTGCCAGCAGCTTAGGGACAGGGGGGTGGGAGACCCAGTACTTC	CASSLGTGGWETQYF
TRBJ2-5	NA	TRBV12-3/TRBV12-4	TRBD1	TGTGCCAGCAGTTTGGGACAGCAAGAGACCCAGTACTTC	CASSLGQQETQYF
TRBJ1-6	few	TRBV25-1	NA	TGTGCCAGCAGTGAATTTAGACAGGCTAATTCACCCCTCCACTTT	CASSEFRQANSPLHF
TRBJ2-5	NA	TRBV3-1/TRBV3-2	NA	TGTGCCAGCAGCCGATTACCTGCAGAAACAGGGTCAGAGACCCAGTACTTC	CASSRLPAETGSETQYF
TRBJ2-7	NA	TRBV6-5	NA	TGTGCCAGCAGTTACTCCAGGGTCAACGAGCAGTACTTC	CASSYSRVNEQYF
TRBJ2-1	NA	TRBV2	TRBD2	TGTGCCAGCATCCGGGGGGGAGAATACAATGAGCAGTTCTTC	CASIRGGEYNEQFF